Only one count was recorded for the clone carrying this T cell receptor (beta chain). Its matching antigen is unknown. The entry originates in a study of T cell responses to AZD1222 COVID-19 vaccine. Findings of the study overall: Possibly, clonal diversity was underestimated; donors were largely white British and included more females. No repertoire was sampled before or during the peak T cell response, only after it.

Trimming removed 1 base at V and 3 bases at J, with 12 bases between. Looked up from germline, CDR1 is KGHDR and CDR2 is SFDVKD. This CDR3 spans 15 amino acids. The table came from immunoSEQ multiplex PCR; TCRdb's copy has only in-frame clones and leaves some out. Altogether about 42,000 clones are present, around 80% being singletons, with the ten largest covering 15% to 20%. The source is an adult who received the AZD1222 COVID-19 vaccine. The V call is TRBV24-1, the J call TRBJ2-7; D is unclear. The sequenced sample was peripheral blood, obtained 28 days after the second AZD1222 dose. In DNA form, the CDR3 reads TGTGCCACCAGTGATTTACAGCATTTATACTACGAGCAGTACTTC. This gives the protein CATSDLQHLYYEQYF.